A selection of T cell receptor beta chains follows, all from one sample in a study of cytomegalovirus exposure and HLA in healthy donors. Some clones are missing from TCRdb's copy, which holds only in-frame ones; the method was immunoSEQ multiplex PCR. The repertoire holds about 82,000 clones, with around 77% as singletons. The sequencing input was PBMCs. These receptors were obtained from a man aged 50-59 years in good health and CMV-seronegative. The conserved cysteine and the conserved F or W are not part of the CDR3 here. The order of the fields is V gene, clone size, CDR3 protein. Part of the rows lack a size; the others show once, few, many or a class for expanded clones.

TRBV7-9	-	ASSSPGGGFTGELF
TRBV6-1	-	AGLSRGNTEAF
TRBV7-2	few	ASSLYSGQGKTQY
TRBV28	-	ASTPSGAGGYNEQF
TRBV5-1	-	ASSLGVGGATSASDTQY
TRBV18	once	ASYAGENTEAF
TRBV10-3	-	ALSSGSAVNTEAF
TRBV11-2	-	ASSLDLARYSPLH
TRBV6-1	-	ASSERHGQARSYT
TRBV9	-	ASSGPAGTANTGELF
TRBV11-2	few	ASSLTKRGVEQF
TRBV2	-	ASSPRPRETQY
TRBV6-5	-	ASRRGGVNEQF
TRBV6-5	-	ASRRGLDTEAF
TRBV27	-	ASRPDRITQNTEAF
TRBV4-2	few	ASSQDLVYSGANVLT
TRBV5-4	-	ASSQSSGGAVFGEQF
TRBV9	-	ASNRGADGIQY
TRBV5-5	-	ASSLVTVNTEAF
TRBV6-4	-	ASSGTGGRNEQF
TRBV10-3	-	ATGGAVGSYEQY
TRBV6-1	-	ASSSDRRQPQH
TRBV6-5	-	ASSPGQLYNYGYT
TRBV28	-	ASSFSGTGFTDTQY
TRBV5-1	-	ASSQLAGGPHEQY
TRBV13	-	ASSSGGDLYEQY
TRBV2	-	ASSEAGAGSKQY
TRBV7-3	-	ASSRQGNTEAF
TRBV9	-	ASSVDPGQNNYGYT
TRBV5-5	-	ASSFGQGFSGANVLT
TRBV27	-	ASKHLSGGRGTDTQY
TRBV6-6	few	ASRGTGNQPQH
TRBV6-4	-	ASSPRISRGEAS
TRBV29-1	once	SGRGGTDTQY
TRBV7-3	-	ASSRDPGQGGYGYT
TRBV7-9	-	ASSATSAGDTQY
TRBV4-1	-	ASSQVAAGEQY
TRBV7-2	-	ASSLTGLAGGEQY
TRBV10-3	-	AGGPRDSQY
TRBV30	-	AFERGGRNEQF
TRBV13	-	ASSYREGIQETQY
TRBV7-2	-	ASSLTGGNTEAF
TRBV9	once	ASSVSGSSYNSPLH
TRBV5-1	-	ASSLAGTEQETQY
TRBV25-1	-	ASSDSGGNYGYT